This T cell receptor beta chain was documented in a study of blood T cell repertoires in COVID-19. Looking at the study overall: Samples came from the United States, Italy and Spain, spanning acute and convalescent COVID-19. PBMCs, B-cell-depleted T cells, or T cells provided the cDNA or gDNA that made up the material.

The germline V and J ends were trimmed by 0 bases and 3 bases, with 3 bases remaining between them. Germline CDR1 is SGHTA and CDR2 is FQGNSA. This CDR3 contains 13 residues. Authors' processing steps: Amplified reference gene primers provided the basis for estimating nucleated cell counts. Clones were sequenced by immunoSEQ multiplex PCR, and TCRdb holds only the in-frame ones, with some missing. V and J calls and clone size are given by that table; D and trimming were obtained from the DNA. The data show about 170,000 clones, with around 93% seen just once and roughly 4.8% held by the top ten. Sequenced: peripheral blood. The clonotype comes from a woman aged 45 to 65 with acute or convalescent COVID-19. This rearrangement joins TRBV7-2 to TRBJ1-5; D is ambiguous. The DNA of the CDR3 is TGTGCCAGCAGCTTAGCATACAATCAGCCCCAGCATTTT. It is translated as CASSLAYNQPQHF.